The 10 T cell receptor beta chains listed next were all sequenced from one sample in a study of blood T cell repertoires in COVID-19. Some clones are missing from TCRdb's copy, which holds only in-frame ones; the method was immunoSEQ multiplex PCR. The data show roughly 390,000 clones, with approximately 89% seen just once and over 9.5% held by the top ten. The sequencing input was peripheral blood. These receptors came from a woman in her twenties or thirties with COVID-19, enrolled during active disease.

The V call is TRBV19, the J call TRBJ2-1; 11 positions match TRBD1. Germline CDR1 is LNHDA and CDR2 is SQIVND (reference sequence). CDR3 length equals 16 residues. V gave up 5 bases and J gave up 4 bases; unmatched junction bases: 7. The DNA of the CDR3 is TGTGCCAGTAGTGGCCGGACAGGGGGCCTGTACAATGAGCAGTTCTTC. Translated, it gives CASSGRTGGLYNEQFF.

The rearrangement uses TRBV4-1 and TRBJ2-1; possible D gene TRBD1, 5 bases. Trimming pared 2 bases from V and 12 bases from J, leaving 11 bases between. This CDR3 spans 12 amino acids. Germline lookup yields CDR1 MGHRA and CDR2 YSYEKL. The chain's CDR3 is CASSQRTGGQFF. The CDR3 bases are TGCGCCAGCAGCCAACGTACAGGTGGGCAGTTCTTC.

The V gene is TRBV15, the J gene TRBJ2-7; tentative D call: TRBD2 (5 bases). Germline values: CDR1 LNHNV, CDR2 YYDKDF (reference sequence). Trimming removed 5 bases from V and 3 bases from J, with 17 bases in between. This CDR3 spans 15 amino acids. The CDR3 DNA is TGTGCCACCAGCGAAACCCCCGGGGTAGACTACGAGCAGTACTTC. This sequence encodes CATSETPGVDYEQYF.

The rearrangement uses TRBV25-1 and TRBJ2-7; 8 nucleotides line up with TRBD1. CDR1 is MGHDK and CDR2 is SYGVNS in the germline V gene. The ends lost 4 bases at V and 5 bases at J; junction bases unmatched: 13. The CDR3 spans 16 residues. CDR3 sequence (DNA): TGTGCCAGCAGTGCTGCAGGACAGGGTCTAGTGGACGAGCAGTACTTC. Translation: CASSAAGQGLVDEQYF.

The rearrangement uses TRBV5-8 and TRBJ2-6; the match to TRBD1 covers 9 bases. V was pared by 4 bases and J by 3 bases, with 5 bases of the junction left unmatched. The CDR3 has 16 amino acids. Per the germline V gene, CDR1 is SGHTS and CDR2 is YDEGEE. CDR3 sequence (DNA): TGTGCCAGCAGCCGGGACAGGGTGTATGGGGCCAACGTCCTGACTTTC. As protein: CASSRDRVYGANVLTF.

CDR3 DNA sequence: TGTGCCAGCAGCTTAGACGGACTAGCGGGAGATCGAAATGAGCAGTTCTTC. It codes for CASSLDGLAGDRNEQFF. This chain joins TRBV11-2 and TRBJ2-1; 13 positions agree with TRBD2. V dropped 0 bases and J dropped 7; count of bases not matched to a gene: 6. CDR3 length: 17 amino acids. In germline, CDR1 is SGHAT, CDR2 FQNNGV.

This clone has more than one count but fewer than ten. The chain couples TRBV20-1 to TRBJ2-1; 10 nucleotides match TRBD2. The germline V gene has CDR1 DFQATT and CDR2 SNEGSKA (reference sequence). The CDR3 is 16 amino acids. V shed 3 bases and J 5 bases; nucleotides not matched to a gene: 10. For the CDR3, the DNA is TGCAGTGCTAGTAAATTACTAGCGGGAAGGAACAATGAGCAGTTCTTC. It encodes CSASKLLAGRNNEQFF.

V usage is TRBV6-5 and J usage is TRBJ1-3, with D uncertain. The CDR3 runs to 15 residues. V was pared by 6 bases and J by 8 bases, with 20 bases between. Germline CDR1 MNHEY, CDR2 SVGAGI. CDR3 DNA sequence: TGTGCCAGCAGGGCCGGGAGAAATGAGAGGCACACCATATATTTT. Its protein product is CASRAGRNERHTIYF.

V gene TRBV28 combines with J gene TRBJ2-5, with TRBD2 as a possible D gene (5 bases). Germline V gene lookup returns CDR1 MDHEN and CDR2 SYDVKM. CDR3 length equals 15 residues. Trimming cost V 3 bases and J 2 bases, with 13 bases left between them. The CDR3 protein is CASSFGRTSQETQYF. The CDR3 bases are TGTGCCAGCAGTTTCGGAAGGACTTCTCAAGAGACCCAGTACTTC.

The chain is built from TRBV3-1 (or the pseudogene TRBV3-2) and TRBJ2-5; 10 nucleotides align to TRBD1. V trimming: 0 bases; J trimming: 1 base; junction bases outside the gene matches: 8. Germline CDR1 and CDR2: LGHDT and YNNKEL (reference sequence). This CDR3 is built from 18 residues. The CDR3 bases are TGTGCCAGCAGCCAAGAAGGACAGGGGGATGGGGGCCAAGAGACCCAGTACTTC. Residues: CASSQEGQGDGGQETQYF.